This record looks at one T cell receptor (beta chain) sequence and its context. V was clipped by 6 bases and J by 6 bases; unmatched bases: 23. Germline V gene sequence: CDR1 LNHDA, CDR2 SQIVND (reference sequence). The CDR3 covers 19 residues. Profiled with immunoSEQ multiplex PCR; TCRdb holds only in-frame clones, not every one. This sample has over 600,000 clones, with around 89% found just once. The data belong to a study of blood T cell repertoires in COVID-19. The chain has TRBV19 and TRBJ1-5; 7 bases are a match to TRBD1. The receptor comes from a woman between 18 and 29 years old with acute or convalescent COVID-19. Sequencing used peripheral blood. CDR3 DNA: TGTGCCAGTAGCCCTAGACAGGGCTCGAGGTATCTGATGGGTCAGCCCCAGCATTTT. This sequence encodes CASSPRQGSRYLMGQPQHF.